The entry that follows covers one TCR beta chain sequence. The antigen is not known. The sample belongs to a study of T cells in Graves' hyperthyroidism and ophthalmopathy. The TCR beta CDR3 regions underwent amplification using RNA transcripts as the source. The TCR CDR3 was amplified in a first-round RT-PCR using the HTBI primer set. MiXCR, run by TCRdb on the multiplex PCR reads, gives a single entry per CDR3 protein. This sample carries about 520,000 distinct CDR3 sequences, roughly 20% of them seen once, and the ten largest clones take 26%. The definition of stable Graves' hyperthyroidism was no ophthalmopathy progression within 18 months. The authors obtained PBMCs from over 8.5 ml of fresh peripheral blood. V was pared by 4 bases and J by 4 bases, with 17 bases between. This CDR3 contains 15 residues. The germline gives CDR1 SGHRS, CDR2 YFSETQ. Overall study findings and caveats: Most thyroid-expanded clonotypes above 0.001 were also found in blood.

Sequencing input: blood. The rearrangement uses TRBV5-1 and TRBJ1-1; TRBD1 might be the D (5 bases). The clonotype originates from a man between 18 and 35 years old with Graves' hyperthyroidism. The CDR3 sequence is CASSRREGQGTEAFF. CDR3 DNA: TGCGCCAGCAGCCGCAGGGAGGGGCAAGGCACTGAAGCTTTCTTT.